Below, 24 T cell receptor beta chains from the same sample are listed, as sequenced in a study of T cell responses to AZD1222 COVID-19 vaccine. Measured with immunoSEQ multiplex PCR; TCRdb has only the in-frame clones, and not every one. This table has tens of thousands of clones, around 84% appearing once. This specimen consisted of peripheral blood, obtained on day 0 of AZD1222 vaccination. The source of these receptors is an adult in good health.

The table lists this clone with a few counts. The chain combines TRBV5-1 with TRBJ2-2; D gene ambiguous. The CDR3 extends over 16 amino acids. CDR1 is SGHRS and CDR2 is YFSETQ in the germline V gene. V was pared by 4 bases and J by 6 bases, with 19 bases between. CDR3 sequence reads: CASSLSPSSGPGELFF. The DNA for the CDR3 is TGCGCCAGCAGCCTAAGTCCCTCTTCAGGACCCGGGGAGCTGTTTTTT. The whole variable domain, remainder taken from reference TRBV5-1 and TRBJ2-2, is KAGVTQTPRYLIKTRGQQVTLSCSPISGHRSVSWYQQTPGQGLQFLFEYFSETQRNKGNFPGRFSGRQFSNSRSEMNVSTLELGDSALYLCASSLSPSSGPGELFFGEGSRLTVL.

This clone was seen ten or more times. V is TRBV6-5 and J is TRBJ2-7; 9 bases fit TRBD1. V trimming: 5 bases; J trimming: 2 bases; junction bases outside the gene matches: 4. CDR1 and CDR2 from the germline V gene are MNHEY and SVGAGI. CDR3 length: 14 amino acids. For the CDR3, the DNA is TGTGCCAGCAGTACGGGACAGGGAACCTACGAGCAGTACTTC. Amino acid sequence: CASSTGQGTYEQYF.

The sample holds a few counts of this clone. CDR3 bases: TGTGCCAGCAGCAGGGACAGGGGTGGCTACACCTTC. Translated, it gives CASSRDRGGYTF. The chain recombines TRBV12-3 or TRBV12-4 with TRBJ1-2; 10 bases line up with TRBD1. The V and J ends lost 6 bases and 7 bases, in that order; junction bases with no gene match: 2. The CDR3 covers 12 residues.

The chain employs TRBV6-5 and TRBJ2-5; 8 bases line up with TRBD2. The CDR3 length is 16 residues. CDR1 MNHEY and CDR2 SVGAGI come from the germline V gene. Losses at the gene ends were 4 bases for V and 1 base for J; bases not matched to a gene: 8. The DNA of the CDR3 is TGTGCCAGCAGTTCCCACGGAACTAGCGGCCAAGAGACCCAGTACTTC. Its protein product is CASSSHGTSGQETQYF.

The sample holds a few counts of this clone. The genes are TRBV27 and TRBJ2-7, with unresolved D. The CDR3 covers 14 residues. Germline CDR1 reads MNHEY; CDR2 reads SMNVEV (reference sequence). V shed 6 bases and J shed 0 bases, with 12 bases lying between them. DNA of the CDR3: TGTGCCAGCAGCTCGGCGCCCAGCTCCTACGAGCAGTACTTC. Encoded protein: CASSSAPSSYEQYF.

The chain recombines TRBV30 with TRBJ1-1; D is perhaps TRBD1 (5 bases). There are 15 residues in the CDR3. Looked up from germline, CDR1 is GTSNPN and CDR2 is SVGIG (reference sequence). Trimming removed 1 base at V and 2 bases at J, with 14 bases between. The CDR3 reads CAWSAPGLSNTEAFF. For the CDR3, the DNA is TGTGCCTGGAGTGCTCCGGGACTGTCAAACACTGAAGCTTTCTTT.

The chain has TRBV30 and TRBJ1-6; D may be TRBD1 (5 bases). Germline CDR1 reads GTSNPN; CDR2 reads SVGIG (reference sequence). This CDR3 is built from 15 residues. V lost 4 bases, J lost 5 bases, and 15 bases lay in between. CDR3 nucleotides: TGTGCCTGGACCCTCTCTCGGGGGGATAATTCACCCCTCCACTTT. Translated, it gives CAWTLSRGDNSPLHF. Filled out from reference TRBV30 and TRBJ1-6, the complete variable domain reads SQTIHQWPATLVQPVGSPLSLECTVEGTSNPNLYWYRQAAGRGLQLLFYSVGIGQISSEVPQNLSASRPQDRQFILSSKKLLLSDSGFYLCAWTLSRGDNSPLHFGNGTRLTVT.

V usage is TRBV4-1 and J usage is TRBJ2-1; 8 nucleotides line up with TRBD2. With V trimmed by 0 bases and J by 0 bases, 10 bases remained unmatched. CDR3 length: 19 residues. Looked up from germline, CDR1 is MGHRA and CDR2 is YSYEKL. CDR3 sequence: CASSQERGIAGHSYNEQFF. Here the CDR3 DNA reads TGCGCCAGCAGCCAAGAAAGAGGGATAGCGGGACACTCCTACAATGAGCAGTTCTTC.

The chain uses TRBV30 and TRBJ1-2; TRBD1 matches 9 bases. CDR3 length: 16 amino acids. Trimming at V came to 2 bases and at J to 4 bases, leaving 11 bases not matched to a gene. CDR1 is GTSNPN and CDR2 is SVGIG in the germline V gene (reference sequence). The CDR3 bases are TGTGCCTGGAGTTGGACAGGGGCCGCCTCAGGCTATGGCTACACCTTC. It encodes CAWSWTGAASGYGYTF.

This clone was counted a few times. V usage is TRBV3-1 (or the pseudogene TRBV3-2) and J usage is TRBJ1-3; D may be TRBD1 (6 bases). The CDR3 is made up of 14 amino acids. The V end lost 5 bases, the J end lost 4 bases, and 12 bases lay between the germline ends. Germline CDR1 and CDR2: LGHDT and YNNKEL (reference sequence). The CDR3 sequence: CASSFTGNGNTIYF. DNA of the CDR3: TGTGCCAGCAGCTTTACAGGGAACGGAAACACCATATATTTT.

The chain combines TRBV7-6 with TRBJ2-7; D is unresolved. Germline V CDR1 and CDR2: SGHVS, FNYEAQ. The CDR3 has 13 residues. V was cut by 3 bases and J by 3 bases, with 9 bases left in between. The CDR3 DNA reads TGTGCCAGCAGCTTTACGGAATACTACGAGCAGTACTTC. Translating gives CASSFTEYYEQYF.

This clone was seen only once. This rearrangement joins TRBV2 to TRBJ1-2, with D possibly TRBD1 on 5 matching bases. Germline CDR1 reads SNHLY; CDR2 reads FYNNEI. The germline V and J ends were trimmed by 5 bases and 7 bases, with 11 bases remaining between them. The CDR3 is 12 amino acids. This CDR3 is CASSPEQGGYTF. The CDR3 region has the DNA TGTGCCAGCAGTCCAGAGCAGGGTGGCTACACCTTC. The variable domain in full, completed from reference TRBV2 and TRBJ1-2, reads EPEVTQTPSHQVTQMGQEVILRCVPISNHLYFYWYRQILGQKVEFLVSFYNNEISEKSEIFDDQFSVERPDGSNFTLKIRSTKLEDSAMYFCASSPEQGGYTFGSGTRLTVV.

This chain joins TRBV4-1 and TRBJ1-5; D may be TRBD1 (6 bases). Trimming cost V 8 bases and J 6 bases, with 20 bases left between them. CDR1 MGHRA and CDR2 YSYEKL come from the germline V gene. The CDR3 runs 15 residues. The CDR3 nucleotides are TGCGCCAGCGACCAGACAGGCTTAGGTGGTCAGCCCCAGCATTTT. As protein: CASDQTGLGGQPQHF.

V usage is TRBV7-8 and J usage is TRBJ2-1; 9 bases match TRBD2. V was clipped by 1 base and J by 9 bases; unmatched bases: 10. The germline CDR1 and CDR2 sequences are SGHVS and FQNEAQ. CDR3 length: 16 residues. The chain's CDR3 is CASSLESGGPEGEQFF. The CDR3 region has the DNA TGTGCCAGCAGCTTAGAGAGCGGGGGGCCGGAGGGTGAGCAGTTCTTC.

The chain links TRBV19 to TRBJ2-7, with D possibly matching TRBD1 (6 bases). V gave up 5 bases and J gave up 3 bases, with 17 bases separating them. CDR1 is LNHDA, CDR2 SQIVND, per germline (reference sequence). The CDR3 consists of 15 residues. The CDR3 loop reads CASSLIRGQSYEQYF. CDR3 nucleotides: TGTGCCAGTAGTCTCATTAGAGGACAGAGCTACGAGCAGTACTTC.

The genes are TRBV4-2 and TRBJ1-1; weak D call: TRBD1 (6 bases). Germline V gene lookup returns CDR1 LGHNA and CDR2 YNFKEQ. Trimming stripped 3 bases from V and 11 bases from J, with 10 bases between. The CDR3 is 11 amino acids. The CDR3 reads CASSQYRVAFF. In DNA form, the CDR3 reads TGTGCCAGCAGCCAGTACAGGGTTGCTTTCTTT.

The chain is built from TRBV7-2 and TRBJ2-2; D might be TRBD2 (5 bases). Trimming removed 4 bases from V and 7 bases from J, with 16 bases in between. The CDR3 consists of 15 residues. The V gene's germline CDR1 is SGHTA and CDR2 FQGNSA. The CDR3 DNA is TGTGCCAGCAGCTCGAGGCCGCTAGGAGGCGGGGAGCTGTTTTTT. It codes for CASSSRPLGGGELFF.

The genes are TRBV4-2 and TRBJ2-3; TRBD1 is a possible D gene (6 bases). V lost 0 bases and J 2 bases, leaving 12 bases between the germline ends. The CDR3 is 16 amino acids. The germline V gene encodes CDR1 LGHNA and CDR2 YNFKEQ. CDR3 amino acids: CASSQDSQGTTDTQYF. DNA for the CDR3: TGTGCCAGCAGCCAAGATTCACAGGGCACCACAGATACGCAGTATTTT.

This chain uses TRBV14 with TRBJ2-3, with 8 bases that match TRBD1. J gave up 2 bases and V 2 bases, and 6 bases lay outside the gene matches. There are 16 residues in the CDR3. Looked up from germline, CDR1 is SGHDN and CDR2 is FVKESK. As DNA, the CDR3 is TGTGCCAGCAGCCAAACCTCGGACAGGGCCACAGATACGCAGTATTTT. As protein: CASSQTSDRATDTQYF.

V gene TRBV4-1 combines with J gene TRBJ2-1, with 15 bases fitting TRBD2. The CDR3 covers 19 residues. Germline CDR1 and CDR2: MGHRA and YSYEKL. The V and J ends lost 4 bases and 4 bases, in that order; junction bases with no gene match: 11. This chain's CDR3 is CASSLLSPGLAGGYNEQFF. The CDR3 bases are TGCGCCAGCAGCCTCCTGTCGCCGGGACTAGCGGGGGGATACAATGAGCAGTTCTTC.

The chain has TRBV11-2 and TRBJ2-2; TRBD1 agrees at 11 bases. In germline, CDR1 is SGHAT, CDR2 FQNNGV. Losses at the gene ends were 1 base for V and 3 bases for J; bases not matched to a gene: 1. CDR3 length: 16 residues. CDR3: CASSLGDRGDTGELFF. CDR3 coding DNA: TGTGCCAGCAGCTTAGGGGACAGGGGGGACACCGGGGAGCTGTTTTTT.

The J gene is TRBJ2-7, the V gene TRBV9, with TRBD2 matching over 12 bases. The CDR3 totals 14 residues. V was clipped by 3 bases and J by 5 bases; unmatched bases: 3. From germline, CDR1 is SGDLS and CDR2 YYNGEE. The CDR3 nucleotides read TGTGCCAGCAGCGCGACTAGCGGGAGAGACGAGCAGTACTTC. It encodes CASSATSGRDEQYF.

This chain joins TRBV12-3 or TRBV12-4 and TRBJ2-1, with D unresolved. The CDR3 loop spans 11 amino acids. V shed 3 bases and J shed 5 bases, with 2 bases lying between them. CDR3 amino acids: CASSFHNEQFF. As DNA, the CDR3 is TGTGCCAGCAGTTTCCACAATGAGCAGTTCTTC.

This rearrangement joins TRBV20-1 to TRBJ2-5; tentatively, D is TRBD2 (5 bases). Per germline, CDR1 DFQATT and CDR2 SNEGSKA (reference sequence). V dropped 6 bases and J dropped 7 bases, with 9 bases sitting between them. CDR3 size: 10 residues. In nucleotides, the CDR3 is TGCAGTGCCACCCGGGGGACCCAGTACTTC. Amino acid sequence: CSATRGTQYF.